These T cell receptor beta chains were read from a single sample in a study of blood T cell repertoires in COVID-19. Assay: immunoSEQ multiplex PCR; the TCRdb copy retains only in-frame clones and omits some. The sample records around 250,000 clones, under 90% being singletons. Material for sequencing was PBMCs or T cells enriched from blood (not recorded which). The receptor source for this set is a man younger than 40 with acute COVID-19. Each CDR3 is given without its conserved first and last residue. Not every row has a clone size; where given, it reads once, few, many or a size class.

j_call clone_size v_call cdr3_aa
TRBJ2-1 . TRBV7-2 ASSQAGSTYNEQF
TRBJ1-6 . TRBV28 ASSQDRINSPLH
TRBJ2-3 . TRBV7-8 ASSLGNSRNTDTQY
TRBJ1-3 . TRBV28 ASSLADSGNTIY
TRBJ2-1 . TRBV7-9 ASSPRTDYNEQF
TRBJ1-1 . TRBV27 ASSLYRGYNTEAF
TRBJ2-3 few TRBV28 ASSRQGVADTQY
TRBJ1-5 . TRBV19 ASSQQGARQPQH
TRBJ1-1 once TRBV12-3/TRBV12-4 ASSLDPLAEAF
TRBJ2-2 . TRBV5-1 ASSLRQGTGELF
TRBJ1-2 . TRBV7-2 ASSLDRMVNGYT
TRBJ1-6 . TRBV30 AARQGINSPLH
TRBJ2-2 . TRBV3-1/TRBV3-2 ASSQERRTGELF
TRBJ1-5 few TRBV19 ASSSSQGFSQPQH
TRBJ2-2 . TRBV11-3 ASSPRRLAGDTGELF
TRBJ1-1 . TRBV6-5 ASRPTGVSGTEAF